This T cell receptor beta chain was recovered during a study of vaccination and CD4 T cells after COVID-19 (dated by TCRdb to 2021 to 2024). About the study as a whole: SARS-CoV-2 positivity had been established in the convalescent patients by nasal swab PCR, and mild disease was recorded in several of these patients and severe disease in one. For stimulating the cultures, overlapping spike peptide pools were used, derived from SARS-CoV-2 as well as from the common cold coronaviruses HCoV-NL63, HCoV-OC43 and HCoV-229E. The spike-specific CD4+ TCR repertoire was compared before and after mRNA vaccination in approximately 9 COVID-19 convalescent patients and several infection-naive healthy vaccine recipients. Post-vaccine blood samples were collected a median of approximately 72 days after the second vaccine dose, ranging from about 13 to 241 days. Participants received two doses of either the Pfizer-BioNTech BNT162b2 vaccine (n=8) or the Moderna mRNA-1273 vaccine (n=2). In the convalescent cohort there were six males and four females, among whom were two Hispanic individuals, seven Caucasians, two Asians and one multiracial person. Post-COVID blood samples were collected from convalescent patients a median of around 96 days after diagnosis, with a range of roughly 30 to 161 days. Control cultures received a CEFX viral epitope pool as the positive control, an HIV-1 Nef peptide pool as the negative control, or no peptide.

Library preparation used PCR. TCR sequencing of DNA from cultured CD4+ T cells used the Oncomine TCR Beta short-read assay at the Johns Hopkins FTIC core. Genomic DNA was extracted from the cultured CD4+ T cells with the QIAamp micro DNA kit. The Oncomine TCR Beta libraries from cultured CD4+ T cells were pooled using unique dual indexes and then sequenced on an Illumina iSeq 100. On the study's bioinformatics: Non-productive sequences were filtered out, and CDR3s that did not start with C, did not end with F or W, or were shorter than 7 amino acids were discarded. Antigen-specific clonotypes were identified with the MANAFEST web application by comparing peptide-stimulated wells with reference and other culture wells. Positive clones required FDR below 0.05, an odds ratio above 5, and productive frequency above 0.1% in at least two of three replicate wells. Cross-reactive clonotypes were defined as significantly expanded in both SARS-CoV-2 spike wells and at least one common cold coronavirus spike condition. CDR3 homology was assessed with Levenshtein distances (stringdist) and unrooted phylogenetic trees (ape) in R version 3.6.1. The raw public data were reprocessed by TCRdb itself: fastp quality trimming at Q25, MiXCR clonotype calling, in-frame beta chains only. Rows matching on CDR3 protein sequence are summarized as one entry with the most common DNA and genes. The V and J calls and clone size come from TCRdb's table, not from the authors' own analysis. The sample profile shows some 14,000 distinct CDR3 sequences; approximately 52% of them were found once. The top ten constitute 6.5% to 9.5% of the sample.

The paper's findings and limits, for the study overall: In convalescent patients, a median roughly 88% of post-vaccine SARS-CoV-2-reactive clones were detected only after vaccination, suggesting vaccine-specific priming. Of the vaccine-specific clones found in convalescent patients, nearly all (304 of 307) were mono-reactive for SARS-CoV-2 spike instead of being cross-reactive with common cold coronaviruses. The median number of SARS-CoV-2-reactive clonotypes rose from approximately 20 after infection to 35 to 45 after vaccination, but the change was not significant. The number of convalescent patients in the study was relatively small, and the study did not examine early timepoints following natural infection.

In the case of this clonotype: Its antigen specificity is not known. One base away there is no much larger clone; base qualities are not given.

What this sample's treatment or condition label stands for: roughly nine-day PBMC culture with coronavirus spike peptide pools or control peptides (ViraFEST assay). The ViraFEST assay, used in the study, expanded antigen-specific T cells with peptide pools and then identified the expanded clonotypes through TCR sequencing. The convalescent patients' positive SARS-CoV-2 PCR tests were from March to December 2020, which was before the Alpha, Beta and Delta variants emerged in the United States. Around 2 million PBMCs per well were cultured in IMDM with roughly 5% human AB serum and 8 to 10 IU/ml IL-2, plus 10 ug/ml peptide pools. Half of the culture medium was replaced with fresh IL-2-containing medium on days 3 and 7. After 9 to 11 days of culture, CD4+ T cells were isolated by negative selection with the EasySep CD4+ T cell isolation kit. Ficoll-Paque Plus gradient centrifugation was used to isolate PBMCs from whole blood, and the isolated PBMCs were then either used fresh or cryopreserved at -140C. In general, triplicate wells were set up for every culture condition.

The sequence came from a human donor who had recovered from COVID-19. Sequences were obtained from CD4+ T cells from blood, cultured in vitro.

The nucleotides are TGTGCCAGCAGCGAGACAGGGGGAGTGAGAGAGACCCAGTACTTC. It specifies CASSETGGVRETQYF. Recombination joined TRBV12-3 or TRBV12-4 with TRBJ2-5, and 9 bases in between align with TRBD1. The CDR3 goes from the cysteine to the phenylalanine over 15 residues. The DNA shown is the 45-base CDR3, in frame from base 1. V lost 6 bases and J lost 4 bases, and the count of bases not matched to a germline gene is 9.